One sample yielded the 5 T cell receptor beta chains listed below, sequenced in a study of cytomegalovirus exposure and HLA in healthy donors. Researchers ran the PCR with 60 Vbeta and 13 Jbeta primers. Libraries were prepared by immunoSEQ multiplex PCR; TCRdb keeps only in-frame clonotypes and omits some of them. The sample shows approximately 93,000 clones, 82% of them seen only once. Sequencing input: PBMCs. The receptors here all came from a man in his forties or fifties in good health and CMV-seronegative.

The J gene is TRBJ2-1, the V gene TRBV30; 7 bases are shared with TRBD2. The J segment lost 3 bases and the V segment lost 5 bases, leaving 7 bases of the junction unmatched. Germline V gene lookup returns CDR1 GTSNPN and CDR2 SVGIG (reference sequence). This CDR3 has 14 amino acids. The CDR3 is CAWGLLANYNEQFF. The CDR3 nucleotides are TGTGCCTGGGGTCTACTAGCGAACTACAATGAGCAGTTCTTC.

On this clone: At one boundary the junction diverges from the germline segment, which might be a read error. Other nucleotide sequences in the sample specify the same CDR3. This chain uses TRBV7-3 with TRBJ2-1, with D uncertain. Germline lookup yields CDR1 SGHTA and CDR2 FQGTGA. The length of the CDR3 is 12 residues. CDR3 protein: CASSSETREQFF. In nucleotides, the CDR3 is TGTGCTAGCAGCTCCGAGACCAGGGAGCAGTTCTTC.

CDR3 DNA: TGTGCCAGCAGCTTGCGAGAGGGACAGGGGGCTAACACCGGGGAGCTGTTTTTT. This encodes CASSLREGQGANTGELFF. V usage is TRBV7-9 and J usage is TRBJ2-2; 12 bases line up with TRBD1. Germline-derived CDR1 and CDR2 are SEHNR and FQNEAQ (reference sequence). The CDR3 runs to 18 residues. V was pared by 3 bases and J by 2 bases, with 7 bases of the junction left unmatched.

The gene calls are TRBV19 and TRBJ2-3, with D unresolved. V was cut by 7 bases and J by 0 bases, with 11 bases left in between. The V gene's germline CDR1 is LNHDA and CDR2 SQIVND (reference sequence). CDR3 length equals 14 residues. CDR3 nucleotide sequence: TGTGCCAGTAATCGAGTGGGCAGCACAGATACGCAGTATTTT. The encoded protein is CASNRVGSTDTQYF.

The V gene is TRBV10-1, the J gene TRBJ2-1; 10 bases are a match to TRBD2. This CDR3 has 19 amino acids. The germline gives CDR1 WNHNN, CDR2 SYGVQD (reference sequence). V lost 3 bases, J lost 4 bases, and 15 bases stayed unmatched. The CDR3 sequence is CASSELGTSGTPKYNEQFF. The CDR3 DNA reads as TGCGCCAGCAGTGAATTGGGCACTAGCGGGACCCCGAAGTACAATGAGCAGTTCTTC.